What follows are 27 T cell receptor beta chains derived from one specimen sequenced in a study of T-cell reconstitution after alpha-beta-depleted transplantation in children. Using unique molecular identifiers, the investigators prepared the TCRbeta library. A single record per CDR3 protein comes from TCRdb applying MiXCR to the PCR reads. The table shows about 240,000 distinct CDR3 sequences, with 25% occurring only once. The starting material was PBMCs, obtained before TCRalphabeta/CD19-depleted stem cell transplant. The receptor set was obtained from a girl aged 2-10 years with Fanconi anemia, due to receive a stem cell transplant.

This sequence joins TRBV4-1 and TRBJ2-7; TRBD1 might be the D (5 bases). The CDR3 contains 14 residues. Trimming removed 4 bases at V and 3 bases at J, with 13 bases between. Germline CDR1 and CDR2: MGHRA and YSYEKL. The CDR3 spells CASSPHTGIYEQYF. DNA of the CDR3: TGCGCCAGCAGCCCCCATACAGGAATCTACGAGCAGTACTTC.

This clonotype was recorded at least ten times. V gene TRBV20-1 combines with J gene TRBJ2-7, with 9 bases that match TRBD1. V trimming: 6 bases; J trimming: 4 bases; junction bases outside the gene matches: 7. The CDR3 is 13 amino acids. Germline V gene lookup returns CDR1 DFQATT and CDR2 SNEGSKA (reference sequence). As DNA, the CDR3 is TGCAGTGCCCCGGGGACAGGGCTATACGAGCAGTACTTC. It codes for CSAPGTGLYEQYF.

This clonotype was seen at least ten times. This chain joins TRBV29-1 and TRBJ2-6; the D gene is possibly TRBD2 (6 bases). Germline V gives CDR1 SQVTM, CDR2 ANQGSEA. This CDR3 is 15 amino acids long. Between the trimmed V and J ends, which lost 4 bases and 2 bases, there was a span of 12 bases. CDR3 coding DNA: TGCAGCGTTGGGGCGCGGGAAGCTGGGGCCAACGTCCTGACTTTC. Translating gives CSVGAREAGANVLTF.

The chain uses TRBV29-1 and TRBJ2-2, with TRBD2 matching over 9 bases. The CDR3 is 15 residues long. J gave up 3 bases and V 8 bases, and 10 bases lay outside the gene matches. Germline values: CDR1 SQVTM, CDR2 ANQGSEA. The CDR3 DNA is TGCAGCCAAACTAGGCGGGGGGGCGACACCGGGGAGCTGTTTTTT. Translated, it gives CSQTRRGGDTGELFF.

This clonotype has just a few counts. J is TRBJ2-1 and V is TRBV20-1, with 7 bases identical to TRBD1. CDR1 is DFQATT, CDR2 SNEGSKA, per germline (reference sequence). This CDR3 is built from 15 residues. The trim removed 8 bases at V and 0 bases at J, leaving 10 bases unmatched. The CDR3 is CSTHPDRSSYNEQFF. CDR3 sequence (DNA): TGCAGTACCCATCCGGACAGGAGCTCCTACAATGAGCAGTTCTTC.

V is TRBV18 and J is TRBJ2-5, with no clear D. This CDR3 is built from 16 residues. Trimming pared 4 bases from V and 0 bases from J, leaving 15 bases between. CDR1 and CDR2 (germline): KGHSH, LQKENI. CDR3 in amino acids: CASSRMTRMYQETQYF. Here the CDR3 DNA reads TGTGCCAGCTCACGAATGACTCGGATGTACCAAGAGACCCAGTACTTC.

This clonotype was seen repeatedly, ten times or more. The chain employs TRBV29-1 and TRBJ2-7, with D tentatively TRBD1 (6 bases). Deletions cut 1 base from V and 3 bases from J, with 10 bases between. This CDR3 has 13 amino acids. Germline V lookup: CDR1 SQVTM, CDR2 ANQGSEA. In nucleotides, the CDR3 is TGCAGCGTTGAAGGCCCGACAGGCTACGAGCAGTACTTC. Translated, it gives CSVEGPTGYEQYF.

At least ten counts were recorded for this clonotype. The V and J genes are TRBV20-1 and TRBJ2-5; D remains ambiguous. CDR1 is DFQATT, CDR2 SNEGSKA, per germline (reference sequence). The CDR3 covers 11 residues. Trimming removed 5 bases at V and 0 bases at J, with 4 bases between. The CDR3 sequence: CSAEYQETQYF. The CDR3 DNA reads TGCAGTGCTGAGTACCAAGAGACCCAGTACTTC.

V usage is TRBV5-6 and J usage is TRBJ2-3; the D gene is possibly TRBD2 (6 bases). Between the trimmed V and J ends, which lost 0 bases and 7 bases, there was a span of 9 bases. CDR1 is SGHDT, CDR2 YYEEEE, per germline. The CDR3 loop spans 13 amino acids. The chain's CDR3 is CASSLAGLNTQYF. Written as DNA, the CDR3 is TGTGCCAGCAGCTTGGCGGGACTTAATACGCAGTATTTT.

The CDR3 loop reads CSASRGVSNQPQHF. As DNA, the CDR3 is TGCAGTGCTAGCAGAGGGGTAAGCAATCAGCCCCAGCATTTT. The gene calls are TRBV20-1 and TRBJ1-5; D might be TRBD1 (5 bases). CDR1 DFQATT and CDR2 SNEGSKA come from the germline V gene (reference sequence). Trimming shortened V by 3 bases and J by 1 base, and 10 bases separated the two germline ends. This CDR3 is 14 amino acids long.

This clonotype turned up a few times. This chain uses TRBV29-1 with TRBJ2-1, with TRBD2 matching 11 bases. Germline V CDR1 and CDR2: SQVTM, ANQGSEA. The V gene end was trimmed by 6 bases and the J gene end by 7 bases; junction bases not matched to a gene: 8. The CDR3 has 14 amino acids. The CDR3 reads CSVISGRAGNEQFF. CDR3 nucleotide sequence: TGCAGCGTGATTAGCGGGAGGGCGGGTAATGAGCAGTTCTTC.

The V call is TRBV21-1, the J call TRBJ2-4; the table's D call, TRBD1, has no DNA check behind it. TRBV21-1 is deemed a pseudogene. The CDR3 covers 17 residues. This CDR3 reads CASSNRDRGMAKNIQYF. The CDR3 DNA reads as TGTGCCAGCAGCAACAGGGACAGGGGGATGGCCAAAAACATTCAGTACTTC.

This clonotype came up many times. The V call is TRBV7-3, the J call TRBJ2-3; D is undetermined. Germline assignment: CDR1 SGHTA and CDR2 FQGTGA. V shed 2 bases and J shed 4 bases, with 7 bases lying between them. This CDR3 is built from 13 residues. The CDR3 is CASSLSGADTQYF. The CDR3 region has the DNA TGTGCCAGCAGCTTATCCGGAGCAGATACGCAGTATTTT.

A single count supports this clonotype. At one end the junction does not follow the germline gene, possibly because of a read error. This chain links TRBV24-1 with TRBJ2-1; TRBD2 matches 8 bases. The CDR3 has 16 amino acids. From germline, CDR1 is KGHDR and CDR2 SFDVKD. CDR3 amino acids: CATIDFGGLVTNEQFF. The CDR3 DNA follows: TGTGCCACCATTGATTTCGGGGGACTAGTGACCAATGAGCAGTTCTTC.

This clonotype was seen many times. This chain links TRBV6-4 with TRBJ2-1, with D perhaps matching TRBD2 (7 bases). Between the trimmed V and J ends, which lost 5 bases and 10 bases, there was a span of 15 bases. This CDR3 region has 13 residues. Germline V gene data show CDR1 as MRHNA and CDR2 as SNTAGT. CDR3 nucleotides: TGTGCCAGCAGTATGGAGGGGGGGCGGGAGCAGTTCTTC. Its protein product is CASSMEGGREQFF.

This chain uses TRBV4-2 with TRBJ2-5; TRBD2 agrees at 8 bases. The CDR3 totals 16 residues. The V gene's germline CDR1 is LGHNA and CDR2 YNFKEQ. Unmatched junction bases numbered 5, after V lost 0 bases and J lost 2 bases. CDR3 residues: CASSQDLREEQETQYF. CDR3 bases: TGTGCCAGCAGCCAAGATCTGCGGGAGGAACAAGAGACCCAGTACTTC.

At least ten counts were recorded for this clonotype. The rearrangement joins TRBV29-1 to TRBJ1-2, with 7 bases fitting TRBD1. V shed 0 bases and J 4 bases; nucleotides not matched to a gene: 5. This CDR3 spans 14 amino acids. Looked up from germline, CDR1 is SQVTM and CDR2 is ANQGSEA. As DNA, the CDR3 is TGCAGCGTTGAAGACGGACAGGCCCTCTATGGCTACACCTTC. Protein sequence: CSVEDGQALYGYTF.

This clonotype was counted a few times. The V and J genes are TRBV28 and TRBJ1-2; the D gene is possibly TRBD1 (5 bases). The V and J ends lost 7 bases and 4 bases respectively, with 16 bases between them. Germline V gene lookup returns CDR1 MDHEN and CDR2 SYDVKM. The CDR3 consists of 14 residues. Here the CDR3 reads CASTLRGLSYGYTF. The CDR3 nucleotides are TGTGCCAGCACCTTAAGGGGCCTGAGCTATGGCTACACCTTC.

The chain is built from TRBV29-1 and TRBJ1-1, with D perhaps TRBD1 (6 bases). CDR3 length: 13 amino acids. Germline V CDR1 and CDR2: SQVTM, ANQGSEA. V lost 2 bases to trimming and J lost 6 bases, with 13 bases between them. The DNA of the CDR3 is TGCAGCGTTGAACCTATAAACAGGGCTGAAGCTTTCTTT. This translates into CSVEPINRAEAFF. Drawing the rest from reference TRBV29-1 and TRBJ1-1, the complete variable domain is SAVISQKPSRDICQRGTSLTIQCQVDSQVTMMFWYRQQPGQSLTLIATANQGSEATYESGFVIDKFPISRPNLTFSTLTVSNMSPEDSSIYLCSVEPINRAEAFFGQGTRLTVV.

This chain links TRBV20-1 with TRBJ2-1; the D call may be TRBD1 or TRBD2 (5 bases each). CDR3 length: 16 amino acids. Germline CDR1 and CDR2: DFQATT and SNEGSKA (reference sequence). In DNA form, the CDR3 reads TGCAGGATCGGGGTATTGGTGACTGGGGCCAGTAATGAGCAGTTCTTC. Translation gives CRIGVLVTGASNEQFF.

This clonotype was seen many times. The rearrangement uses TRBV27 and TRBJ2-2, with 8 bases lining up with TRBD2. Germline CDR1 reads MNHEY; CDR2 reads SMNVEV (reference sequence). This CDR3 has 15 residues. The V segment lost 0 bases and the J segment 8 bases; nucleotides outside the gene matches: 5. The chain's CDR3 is CASSLSSGGRGELFF. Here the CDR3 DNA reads TGTGCCAGCAGTTTATCGAGCGGGGGTAGGGGGGAGCTGTTTTTT.

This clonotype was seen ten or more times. CDR3 nucleotides: TGTGCCAGCAGTTTATTCGAGGGACACTGGACAATTGGAGATACGCAGTATTTT. Translation gives CASSLFEGHWTIGDTQYF. The chain employs TRBV12-3 or TRBV12-4 and TRBJ2-3; perhaps TRBD1 as D (6 bases). The CDR3 totals 18 residues. V lost 2 bases to trimming and J lost 5 bases, with 23 bases between them.

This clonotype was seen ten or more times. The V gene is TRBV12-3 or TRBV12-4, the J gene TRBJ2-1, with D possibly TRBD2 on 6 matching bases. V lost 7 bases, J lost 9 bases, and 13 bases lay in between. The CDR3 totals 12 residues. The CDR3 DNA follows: TGTGCCAGCACTTTCGGGAGCGGTGAGCAGTTCTTC. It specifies CASTFGSGEQFF.

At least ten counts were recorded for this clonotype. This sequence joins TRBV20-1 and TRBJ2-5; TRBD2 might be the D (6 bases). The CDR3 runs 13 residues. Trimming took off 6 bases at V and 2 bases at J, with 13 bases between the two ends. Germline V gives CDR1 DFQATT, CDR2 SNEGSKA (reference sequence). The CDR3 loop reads CSAERAGQETQYF. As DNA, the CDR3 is TGCAGTGCGGAGCGGGCGGGGCAAGAGACCCAGTACTTC.

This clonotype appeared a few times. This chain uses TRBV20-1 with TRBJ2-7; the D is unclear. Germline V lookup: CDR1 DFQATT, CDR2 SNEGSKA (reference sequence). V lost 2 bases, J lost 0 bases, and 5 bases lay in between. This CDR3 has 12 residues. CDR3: CSARRTSYEQYF. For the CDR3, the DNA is TGCAGTGCTAGACGGACCTCCTACGAGCAGTACTTC.

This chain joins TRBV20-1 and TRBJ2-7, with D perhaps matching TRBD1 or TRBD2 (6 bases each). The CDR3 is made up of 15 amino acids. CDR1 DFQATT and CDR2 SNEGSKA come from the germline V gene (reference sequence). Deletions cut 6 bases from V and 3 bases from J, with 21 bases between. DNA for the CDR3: TGCAGTGCCCAAGGGGTAGGCGGAGGGGGCTACGAGCAGTACTTC. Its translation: CSAQGVGGGGYEQYF.

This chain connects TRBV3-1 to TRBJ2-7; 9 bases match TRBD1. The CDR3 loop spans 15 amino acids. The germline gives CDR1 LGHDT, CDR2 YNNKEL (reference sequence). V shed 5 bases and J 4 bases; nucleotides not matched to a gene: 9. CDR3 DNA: TGTGCCAGCAGCGAAGTCTTACAGGGGGCTTACGAGCAGTACTTC. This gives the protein CASSEVLQGAYEQYF.